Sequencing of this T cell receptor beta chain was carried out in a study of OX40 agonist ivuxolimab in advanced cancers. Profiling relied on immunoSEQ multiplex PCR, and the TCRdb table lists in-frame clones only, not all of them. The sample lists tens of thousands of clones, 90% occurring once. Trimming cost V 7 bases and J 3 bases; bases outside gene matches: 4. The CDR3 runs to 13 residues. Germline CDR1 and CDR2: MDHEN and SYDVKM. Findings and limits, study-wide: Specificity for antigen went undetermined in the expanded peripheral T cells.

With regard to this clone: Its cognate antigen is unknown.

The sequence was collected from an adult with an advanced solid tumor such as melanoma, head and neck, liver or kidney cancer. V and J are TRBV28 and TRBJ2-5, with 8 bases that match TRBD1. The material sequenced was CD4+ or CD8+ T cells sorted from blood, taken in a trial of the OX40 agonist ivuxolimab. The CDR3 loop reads CASTRDRKETQYF. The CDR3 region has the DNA TGTGCCAGCACTCGGGACAGGAAAGAGACCCAGTACTTC.